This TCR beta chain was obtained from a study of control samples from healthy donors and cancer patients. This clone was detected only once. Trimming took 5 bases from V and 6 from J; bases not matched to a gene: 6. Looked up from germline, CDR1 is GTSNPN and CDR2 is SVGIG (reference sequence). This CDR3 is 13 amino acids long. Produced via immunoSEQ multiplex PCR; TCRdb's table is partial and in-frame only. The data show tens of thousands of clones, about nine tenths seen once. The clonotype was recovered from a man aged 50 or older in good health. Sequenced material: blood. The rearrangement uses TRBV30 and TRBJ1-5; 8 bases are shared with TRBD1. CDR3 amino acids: CAWAQGGLQPQHF. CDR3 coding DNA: TGTGCCTGGGCACAGGGGGGTCTTCAGCCCCAGCATTTT.